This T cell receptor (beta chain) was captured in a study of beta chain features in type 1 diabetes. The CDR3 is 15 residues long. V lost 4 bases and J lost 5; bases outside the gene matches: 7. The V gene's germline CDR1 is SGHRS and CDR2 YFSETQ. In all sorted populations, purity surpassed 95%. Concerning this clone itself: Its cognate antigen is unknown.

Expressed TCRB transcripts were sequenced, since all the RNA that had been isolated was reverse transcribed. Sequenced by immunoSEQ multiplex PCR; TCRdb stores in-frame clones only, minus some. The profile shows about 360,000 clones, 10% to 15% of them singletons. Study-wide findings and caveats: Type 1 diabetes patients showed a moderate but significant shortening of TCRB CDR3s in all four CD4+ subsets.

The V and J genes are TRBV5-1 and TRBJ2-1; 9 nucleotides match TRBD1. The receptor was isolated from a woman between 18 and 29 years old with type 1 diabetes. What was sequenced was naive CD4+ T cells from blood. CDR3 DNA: TGCGCCAGCAGCATGGACAGGGGTTATCACAATGAGCAGTTCTTC. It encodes CASSMDRGYHNEQFF.